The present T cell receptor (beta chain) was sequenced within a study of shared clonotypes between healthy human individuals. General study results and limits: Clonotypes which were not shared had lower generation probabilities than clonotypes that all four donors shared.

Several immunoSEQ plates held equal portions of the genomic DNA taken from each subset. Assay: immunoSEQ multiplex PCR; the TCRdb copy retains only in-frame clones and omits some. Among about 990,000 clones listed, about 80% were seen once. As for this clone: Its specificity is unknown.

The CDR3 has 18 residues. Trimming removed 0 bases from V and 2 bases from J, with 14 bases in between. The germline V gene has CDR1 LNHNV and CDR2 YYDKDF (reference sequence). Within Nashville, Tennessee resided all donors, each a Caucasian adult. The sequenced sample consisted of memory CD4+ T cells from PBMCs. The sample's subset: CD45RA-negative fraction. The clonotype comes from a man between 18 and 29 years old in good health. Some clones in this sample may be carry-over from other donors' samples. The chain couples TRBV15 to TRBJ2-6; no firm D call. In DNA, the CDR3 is TGTGCCACCAGCAGAGATGGGCAGCCCCTCCCTGGGGCCAACGTCCTGACTTTC. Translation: CATSRDGQPLPGANVLTF.